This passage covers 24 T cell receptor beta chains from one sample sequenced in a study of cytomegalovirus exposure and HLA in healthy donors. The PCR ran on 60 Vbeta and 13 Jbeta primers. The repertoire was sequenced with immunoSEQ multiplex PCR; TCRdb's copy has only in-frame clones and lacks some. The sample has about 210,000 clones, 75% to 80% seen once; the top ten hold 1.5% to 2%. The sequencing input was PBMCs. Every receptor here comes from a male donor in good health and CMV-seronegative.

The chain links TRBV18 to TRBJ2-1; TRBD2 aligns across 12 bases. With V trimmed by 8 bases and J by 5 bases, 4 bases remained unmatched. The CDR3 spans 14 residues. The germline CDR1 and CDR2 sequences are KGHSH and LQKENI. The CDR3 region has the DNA TGTGCCAGCACGACTAGCGGGGGCCACAATGAGCAGTTCTTC. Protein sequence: CASTTSGGHNEQFF.

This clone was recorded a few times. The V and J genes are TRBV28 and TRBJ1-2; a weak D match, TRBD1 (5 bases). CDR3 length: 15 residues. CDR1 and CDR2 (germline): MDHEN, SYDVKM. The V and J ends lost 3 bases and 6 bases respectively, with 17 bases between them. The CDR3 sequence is CASSFDLKGRDGYTF. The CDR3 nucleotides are TGTGCCAGCAGTTTTGATTTAAAGGGGAGGGATGGCTACACCTTC.

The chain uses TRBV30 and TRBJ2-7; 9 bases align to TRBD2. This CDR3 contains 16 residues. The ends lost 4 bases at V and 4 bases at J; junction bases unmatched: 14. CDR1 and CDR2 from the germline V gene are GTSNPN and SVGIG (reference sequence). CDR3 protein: CAWNPGSSSGSYEQYF. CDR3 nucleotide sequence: TGTGCCTGGAACCCCGGTTCGAGTAGCGGGAGTTACGAGCAGTACTTC.

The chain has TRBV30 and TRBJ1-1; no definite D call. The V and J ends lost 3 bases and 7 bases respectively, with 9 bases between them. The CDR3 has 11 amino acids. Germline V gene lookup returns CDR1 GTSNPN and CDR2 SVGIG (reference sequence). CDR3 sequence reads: CAWRLEVEAFF. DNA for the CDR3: TGTGCCTGGAGACTCGAGGTTGAAGCTTTCTTT.

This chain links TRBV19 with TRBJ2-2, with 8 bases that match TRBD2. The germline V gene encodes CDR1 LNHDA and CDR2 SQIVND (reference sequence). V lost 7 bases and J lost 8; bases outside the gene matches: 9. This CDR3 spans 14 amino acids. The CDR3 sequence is CASTRLANRGELFF. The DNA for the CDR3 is TGTGCCAGTACCAGACTAGCGAATAGGGGGGAGCTGTTTTTT.

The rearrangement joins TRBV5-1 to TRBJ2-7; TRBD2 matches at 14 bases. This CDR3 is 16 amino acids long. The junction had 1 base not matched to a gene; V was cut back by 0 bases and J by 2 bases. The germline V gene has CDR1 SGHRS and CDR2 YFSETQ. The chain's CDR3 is CASSLGLAGGPYEQYF. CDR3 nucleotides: TGCGCCAGCAGCTTGGGACTAGCGGGGGGGCCCTACGAGCAGTACTTC.

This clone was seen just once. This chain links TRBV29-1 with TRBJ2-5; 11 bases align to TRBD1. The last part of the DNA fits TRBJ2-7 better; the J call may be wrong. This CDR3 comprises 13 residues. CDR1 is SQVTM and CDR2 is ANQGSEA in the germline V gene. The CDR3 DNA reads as TGCAGCGTCGAGGGACAGGGGGGCTACGAGCAGTACTTC. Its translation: CSVEGQGGYEQYF.

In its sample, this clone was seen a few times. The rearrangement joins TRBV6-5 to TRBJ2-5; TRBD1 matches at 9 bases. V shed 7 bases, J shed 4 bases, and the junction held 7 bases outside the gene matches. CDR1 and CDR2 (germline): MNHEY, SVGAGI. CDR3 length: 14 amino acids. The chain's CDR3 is CASTRGQGGETQYF. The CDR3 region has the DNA TGTGCCAGCACCCGGGGACAGGGCGGAGAGACCCAGTACTTC.

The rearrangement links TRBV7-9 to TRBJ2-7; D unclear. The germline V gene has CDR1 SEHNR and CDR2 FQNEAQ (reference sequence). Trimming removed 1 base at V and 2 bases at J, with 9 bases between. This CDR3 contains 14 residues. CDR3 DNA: TGTGCCAGCAGCTTAGATAGAAAACCCTACGAGCAGTACTTC. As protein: CASSLDRKPYEQYF.

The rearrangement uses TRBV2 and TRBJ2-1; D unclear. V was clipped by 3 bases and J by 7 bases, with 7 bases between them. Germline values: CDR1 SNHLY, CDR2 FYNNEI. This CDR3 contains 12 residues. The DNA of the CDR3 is TGTGCCAGCAGTGACGGGTGGAATGAGCAGTTCTTC. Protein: CASSDGWNEQFF.

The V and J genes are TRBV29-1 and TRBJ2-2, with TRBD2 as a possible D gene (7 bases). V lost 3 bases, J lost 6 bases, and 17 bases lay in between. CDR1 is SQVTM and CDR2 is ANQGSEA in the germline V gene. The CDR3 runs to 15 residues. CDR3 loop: CSVEEGGRWAGELFF. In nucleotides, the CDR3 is TGCAGCGTTGAGGAGGGGGGGCGTTGGGCCGGGGAGCTGTTTTTT.

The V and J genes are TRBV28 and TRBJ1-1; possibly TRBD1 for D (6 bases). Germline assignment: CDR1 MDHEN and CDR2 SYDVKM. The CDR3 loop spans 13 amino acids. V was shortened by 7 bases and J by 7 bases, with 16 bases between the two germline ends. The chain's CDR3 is CASISRWGHEAFF. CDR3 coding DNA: TGTGCCAGCATCTCCCGGTGGGGACATGAAGCTTTCTTT.

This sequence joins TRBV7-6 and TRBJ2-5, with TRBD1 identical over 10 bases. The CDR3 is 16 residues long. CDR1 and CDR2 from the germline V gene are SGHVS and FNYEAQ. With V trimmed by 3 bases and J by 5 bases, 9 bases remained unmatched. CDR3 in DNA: TGTGCCAGCAGCTTGAATTTGGGACAGGGGACTGAGACCCAGTACTTC. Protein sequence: CASSLNLGQGTETQYF.

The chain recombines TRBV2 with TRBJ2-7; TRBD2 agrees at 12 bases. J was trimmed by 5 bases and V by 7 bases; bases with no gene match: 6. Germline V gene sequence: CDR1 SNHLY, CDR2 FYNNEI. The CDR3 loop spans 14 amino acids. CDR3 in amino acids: CASTRLAGVNEQYF. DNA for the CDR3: TGTGCCAGCACCAGACTAGCGGGGGTAAACGAGCAGTACTTC. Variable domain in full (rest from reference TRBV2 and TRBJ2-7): EPEVTQTPSHQVTQMGQEVILRCVPISNHLYFYWYRQILGQKVEFLVSFYNNEISEKSEIFDDQFSVERPDGSNFTLKIRSTKLEDSAMYFCASTRLAGVNEQYFGPGTRLTVT.

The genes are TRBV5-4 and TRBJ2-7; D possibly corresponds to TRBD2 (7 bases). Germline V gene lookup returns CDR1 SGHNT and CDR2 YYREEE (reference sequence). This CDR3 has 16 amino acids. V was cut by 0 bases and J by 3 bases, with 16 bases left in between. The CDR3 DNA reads TGTGCCAGCAGCTTGGTGGGGGGGCCGTCTGGCTACGAGCAGTACTTC. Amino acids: CASSLVGGPSGYEQYF.

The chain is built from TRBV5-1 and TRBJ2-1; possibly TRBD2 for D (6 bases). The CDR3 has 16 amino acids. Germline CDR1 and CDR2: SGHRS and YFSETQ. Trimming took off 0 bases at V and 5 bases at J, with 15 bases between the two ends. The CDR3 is CASSLDPAGLNNEQFF. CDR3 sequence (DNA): TGCGCCAGCAGCTTGGACCCAGCGGGCTTAAACAATGAGCAGTTCTTC.

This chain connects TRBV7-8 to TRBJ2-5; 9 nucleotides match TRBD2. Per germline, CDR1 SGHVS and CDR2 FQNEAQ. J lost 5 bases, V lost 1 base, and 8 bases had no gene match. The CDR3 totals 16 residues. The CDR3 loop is CASSLVWRGGPETQYF. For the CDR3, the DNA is TGTGCCAGCAGCTTAGTTTGGCGGGGGGGCCCGGAGACCCAGTACTTC.

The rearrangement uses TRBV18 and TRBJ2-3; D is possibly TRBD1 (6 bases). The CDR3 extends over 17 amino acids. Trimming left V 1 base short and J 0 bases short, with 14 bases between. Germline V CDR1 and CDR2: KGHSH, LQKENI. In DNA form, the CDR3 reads TGTGCCAGCTCACCACTACAGACAGGTCCTAGCACAGATACGCAGTATTTT. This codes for CASSPLQTGPSTDTQYF.

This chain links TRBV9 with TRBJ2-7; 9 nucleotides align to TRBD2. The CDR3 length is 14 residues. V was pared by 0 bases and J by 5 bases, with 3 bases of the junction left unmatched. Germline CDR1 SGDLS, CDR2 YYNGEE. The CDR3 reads CASSVEAGGNEQYF. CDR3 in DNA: TGTGCCAGCAGCGTAGAAGCGGGGGGAAACGAGCAGTACTTC.

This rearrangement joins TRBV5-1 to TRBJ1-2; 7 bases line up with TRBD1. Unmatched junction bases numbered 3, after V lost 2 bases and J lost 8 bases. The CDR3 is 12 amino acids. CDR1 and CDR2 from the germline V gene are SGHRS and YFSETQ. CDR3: CASSLTGVGYTF. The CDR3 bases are TGCGCCAGCAGCTTAACAGGGGTAGGCTACACCTTC. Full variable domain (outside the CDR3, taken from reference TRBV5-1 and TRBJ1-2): KAGVTQTPRYLIKTRGQQVTLSCSPISGHRSVSWYQQTPGQGLQFLFEYFSETQRNKGNFPGRFSGRQFSNSRSEMNVSTLELGDSALYLCASSLTGVGYTFGSGTRLTVV.

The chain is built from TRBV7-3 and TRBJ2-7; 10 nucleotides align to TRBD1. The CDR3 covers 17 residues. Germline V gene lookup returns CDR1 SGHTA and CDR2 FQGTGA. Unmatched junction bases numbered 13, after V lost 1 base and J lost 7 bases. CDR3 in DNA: TGTGCCAGCAGCTTAAGGGGTTGGACAGGGGGGGCAGGTGAGCAGTACTTC. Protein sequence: CASSLRGWTGGAGEQYF.

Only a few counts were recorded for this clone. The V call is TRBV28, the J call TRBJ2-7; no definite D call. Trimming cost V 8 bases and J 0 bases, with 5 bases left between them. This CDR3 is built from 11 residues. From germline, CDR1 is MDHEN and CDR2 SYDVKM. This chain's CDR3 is CASSVSYEQYF. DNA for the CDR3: TGTGCCAGCTCAGTCTCCTACGAGCAGTACTTC. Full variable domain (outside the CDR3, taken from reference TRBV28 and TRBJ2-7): DVKVTQSSRYLVKRTGEKVFLECVQDMDHENMFWYRQDPGLGLRLIYFSYDVKMKEKGDIPEGYSVSREKKERFSLILESASTNQTSMYLCASSVSYEQYFGPGTRLTVT.

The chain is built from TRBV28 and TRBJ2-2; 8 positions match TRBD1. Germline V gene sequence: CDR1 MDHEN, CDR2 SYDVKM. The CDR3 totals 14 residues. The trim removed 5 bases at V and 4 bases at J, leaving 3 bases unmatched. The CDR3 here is CASSRQGFTGELFF. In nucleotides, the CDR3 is TGTGCCAGCAGTCGACAGGGGTTCACCGGGGAGCTGTTTTTT.

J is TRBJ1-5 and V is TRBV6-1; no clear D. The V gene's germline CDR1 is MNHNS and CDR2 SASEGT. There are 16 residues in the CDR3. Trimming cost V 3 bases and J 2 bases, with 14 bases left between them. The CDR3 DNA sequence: TGTGCCAGCAGTGATTACGGCGGCCGGCGCAATCAGCCCCAGCATTTT. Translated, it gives CASSDYGGRRNQPQHF.